This T cell receptor beta chain was sequenced in a study of shared clonotypes between healthy human individuals. Findings and caveats of the study: What limited the represented genetic and exposure-history diversity was the small number of donors.

It was 200 ng DNA, 31,000 or so T cell genomes, that sorted-subset replicate PCRs used. Libraries were prepared by immunoSEQ multiplex PCR; TCRdb keeps only in-frame clonotypes and omits some of them. The table lists under 1 million clones, 85% to 95% of them singletons, with around 24% in the top ten. Naivety among CD8 cells was defined by CD45RO negativity and positive CCR7 selection, thereby excluding terminally differentiated effector memory CD45RA+ cells. This clone was seen a single time. The target antigen is unknown. V gave up 1 base and J gave up 0 bases, with 16 bases separating them. This CDR3 contains 17 residues. Germline CDR1 is MDHEN and CDR2 is SYDVKM.

This sequence joins TRBV28 and TRBJ2-7, with D maybe TRBD1 (7 bases). The receptor was derived from a man under 40 in good health. The sequencing sample was made of naive CD8+ T cells sorted from blood. The CDR3 spells CASSLLVRQGGSYEQYF. The DNA of the CDR3 is TGTGCCAGCAGTTTATTAGTTAGACAGGGAGGCTCCTACGAGCAGTACTTC.